The 7 T cell receptor beta chains presented below share a single source sample, sequenced in a study of regulatory T cells in long-lasting Graves disease. Time point reported: persistent/refractory GD, antithyroid drugs over 5 years with positive TRAb. From PBMCs, RNA was extracted and then used to make the TCR library. HTBI primers from iRepertoire and Arm-PCR of CDR3 regions yielded the TCR beta libraries. TCRdb analysed the multiplex PCR reads with MiXCR anew, one entry per CDR3 protein. The sample lists hundreds of thousands of distinct CDR3 sequences; around a fifth were seen once. The source material was peripheral blood mononuclear cells (PBMCs), sampled when the disease was refractory, from a patient treated with antithyroid drugs. The receptors shown here come from a female donor with Graves disease.

This clonotype was seen repeatedly, ten times or more. The V gene is TRBV10-3, the J gene TRBJ2-7; a possible D gene is TRBD2 (6 bases). The CDR3 length is 13 residues. V lost 9 bases and J 2 bases, leaving 14 bases between the germline ends. CDR1 is ENHRY and CDR2 is SYGVKD in the germline V gene. CDR3 DNA: TGTGCCATTAAACGGGACTTCGCCTACGAGCAGTACTTC. This translates into CAIKRDFAYEQYF.

This clonotype has ten or more counts. The V and J genes are TRBV28 and TRBJ1-1; D is uncertain. Trimming took off 8 bases at V and 8 bases at J, with 21 bases between the two ends. CDR1 and CDR2 from the germline V gene are MDHEN and SYDVKM. This CDR3 comprises 14 residues. CDR3 region: CASGLLSGSKEAFF. The CDR3 DNA follows: TGTGCCAGCGGATTACTTTCCGGGAGTAAAGAAGCTTTCTTT.

This chain connects TRBV7-8 to TRBJ1-3; D ambiguous. CDR3 length: 15 amino acids. Germline values: CDR1 SGHVS, CDR2 FQNEAQ. The V gene lost 6 bases and the J gene lost 0 bases, with 12 bases spanning the gap. The CDR3 sequence is CASSSDRYSGNTIYF. In DNA form, the CDR3 reads TGTGCCAGCAGTTCCGATCGTTACTCTGGAAACACCATATATTTT.

The genes are TRBV29-1 and TRBJ2-2, with D hard to call. This CDR3 has 12 amino acids. Trimming removed 5 bases at V and 1 base at J, with 5 bases between. Germline V lookup: CDR1 SQVTM, CDR2 ANQGSEA. The CDR3 DNA reads TGCAGCGTTTGGGGGAACACCGGGGAGCTGTTTTTT. Its protein product is CSVWGNTGELFF.

Turning to this clonotype: Possible read error: a much larger clone is one base away. The chain uses TRBV29-1 and TRBJ2-7; 10 nucleotides match TRBD1. The germline gives CDR1 SQVTM, CDR2 ANQGSEA. CDR3 length: 13 amino acids. The CDR3 loop is CSVDDRGRHEQCF. The CDR3 DNA reads TGCAGCGTAGATGACAGGGGGCGACACGAGCAGTGCTTC.

This clonotype was seen a few times. Because the CDR3 is missing its conserved closing phenylalanine or tryptophan, this is likely a read error. V and J are TRBV6-1 and TRBJ1-2; D is unclear. Germline V gene data show CDR1 as MNHNS and CDR2 as SASEGT. Trimming shortened V by 7 bases and J by 4 bases, and 22 bases separated the two germline ends. There are 16 residues in the CDR3. The CDR3 protein is CASNPGRRSESYGYTL. CDR3 nucleotides: TGTGCCAGCAATCCTGGACGGCGGTCGGAGAGCTATGGCTACACCCTC.

This clonotype came up many times. The chain couples TRBV6-2 or TRBV6-3 to TRBJ2-7; 14 bases are shared with TRBD2. Germline V gene data show CDR1 as MNHEY and CDR2 as SVGEGT. V lost 5 bases, J lost 6 bases, and 9 bases stayed unmatched. The CDR3 is made up of 16 amino acids. For the CDR3, the DNA is TGTGCCAGCAGTCCAATGGGACTAGCGGGAGATCCCGAGCAGTACTTC. Translated: CASSPMGLAGDPEQYF.